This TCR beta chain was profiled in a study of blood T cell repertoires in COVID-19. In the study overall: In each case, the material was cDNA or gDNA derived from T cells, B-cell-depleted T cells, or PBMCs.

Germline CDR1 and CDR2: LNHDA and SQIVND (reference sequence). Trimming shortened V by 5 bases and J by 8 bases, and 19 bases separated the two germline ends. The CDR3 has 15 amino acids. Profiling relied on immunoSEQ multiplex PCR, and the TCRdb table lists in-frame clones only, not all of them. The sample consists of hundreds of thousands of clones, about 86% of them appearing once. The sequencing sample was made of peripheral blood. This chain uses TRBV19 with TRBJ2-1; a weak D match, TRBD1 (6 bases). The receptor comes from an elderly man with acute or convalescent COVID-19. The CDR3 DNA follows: TGTGCCAGTAGTCCCCGGGACACAGTTGCCTATGAGCAGTTCTTC. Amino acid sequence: CASSPRDTVAYEQFF.